This T cell receptor (beta chain) was retrieved from a study of T-cell reconstitution after alpha-beta-depleted transplantation in children. Overall study findings and caveats: The authors attributed T-cell counts and diversity one year after transplant mostly to newly produced T cells. High day-60 TCRbeta diversity in some patients came from surviving recipient T cells and thymic progenitors. Reported findings indicate that, about two months after transplant, alpha-beta T cells came from several hundred expanded clones, which were derived from non-depleted graft cells.

CDR1 and CDR2 from the germline V gene are SGHRS and YFSETQ. Trimming removed 2 bases from V and 0 bases from J, with 6 bases in between. The CDR3 has 15 amino acids. This clonotype was observed a few times. Its antigen is undetermined. Unique molecular identifiers were used to barcode this TCRbeta library. In TCRdb, the PCR reads were re-called with MiXCR into one record per CDR3 protein. The sample shows more than 200,000 distinct CDR3 sequences, under 30% of them seen only once. The J gene is TRBJ2-6, the V gene TRBV5-1; a weak D match, TRBD2 (5 bases). The TCR sequence derives from a girl aged 2 to 10 with Fanconi anemia, due to receive a stem cell transplant. The sample was PBMCs, taken before TCRalphabeta/CD19-depleted stem cell transplant. CDR3 DNA: TGCGCCAGCAGCTTAGCGGACTCTGGGGCCAACGTCCTGACTTTC. Translated, it gives CASSLADSGANVLTF.